This T cell receptor (beta chain) is from a study of cytomegalovirus exposure and HLA in healthy donors. Regarding this clone: No antigen is known for it.

Study results and limitations: Reports described diagnosis of cytomegalovirus status by the classifier as highly specific and sensitive.

Libraries were prepared by immunoSEQ multiplex PCR; TCRdb keeps only in-frame clonotypes and omits some of them. The sample has under 200,000 clones, around 96% seen once. The source material was PBMCs. The receptor's source is a young woman in good health and CMV-seronegative.

This chain's CDR3 is CASSGREETQYF. CDR3 nucleotide sequence: TGTGCCAGCAGCGGGAGAGAAGAGACCCAGTACTTC. The chain combines TRBV27 with TRBJ2-5, with a tentative D call TRBD2 (6 bases). V lost 6 bases and J 3 bases, leaving 8 bases between the germline ends. The CDR3 has 12 amino acids. CDR1 is MNHEY, CDR2 SMNVEV, per germline (reference sequence).